The rows below give T cell receptor beta chains drawn from one sample of a study of blood T cell repertoires in COVID-19. Profiled with immunoSEQ multiplex PCR; TCRdb holds only in-frame clones, not every one. This sample carries 15,000 to 20,000 clones, 80% to 85% of them seen once, and the ten largest clones take roughly 8.7%. The sequencing sample was made of peripheral blood. These receptors originate from a man aged 55 to 70 with acute or convalescent COVID-19. Both conserved end residues are part of each CDR3. Fields, in order: V gene, J gene, CDR3 protein.

V gene: TRBV5-4; J gene: TRBJ2-1; CDR3 protein: CASSWGRGEQFF
V gene: TRBV5-5; J gene: TRBJ2-3; CDR3 protein: CASFGGREEDTQYF
V gene: TRBV19; J gene: TRBJ2-7; CDR3 protein: CASSIVFTGANSYEQYF
V gene: TRBV5-5; J gene: TRBJ2-6; CDR3 protein: CASSITGGSGANVLTF
V gene: TRBV12-3/TRBV12-4; J gene: TRBJ2-5; CDR3 protein: CASSDRVQETQYF
V gene: TRBV19; J gene: TRBJ2-5; CDR3 protein: CASSQTGAGETQYF
V gene: TRBV2; J gene: TRBJ2-3; CDR3 protein: CASSAEPSTDTQYF
V gene: TRBV19; J gene: TRBJ1-1; CDR3 protein: CASSIGVMNTEAFF
V gene: TRBV7-2; J gene: TRBJ1-4; CDR3 protein: CASSLWTGGEKLFF
V gene: TRBV19; J gene: TRBJ2-6; CDR3 protein: CASSALRTGANVLTF
V gene: TRBV7-9; J gene: TRBJ1-1; CDR3 protein: CASSSPGTLEAFF
V gene: TRBV7-9; J gene: TRBJ1-3; CDR3 protein: CASSLTNRYLGNTIYF
V gene: TRBV19; J gene: TRBJ1-1; CDR3 protein: CASSILGGGEAFF
V gene: TRBV11-2; J gene: TRBJ1-6; CDR3 protein: CASSLAAGLNSPLHF
V gene: TRBV19; J gene: TRBJ1-5; CDR3 protein: CASRSGTGNQPQHF
V gene: TRBV18; J gene: TRBJ1-1; CDR3 protein: CASSPAGVNTEAFF
V gene: TRBV5-4; J gene: TRBJ2-7; CDR3 protein: CASSYDTGSYEQYF
V gene: TRBV2; J gene: TRBJ1-5; CDR3 protein: CASSTRRGQPQHF
V gene: TRBV25-1; J gene: TRBJ2-5; CDR3 protein: CASSEAGFMETQYF
V gene: TRBV7-2; J gene: TRBJ2-2; CDR3 protein: CASSFWADTGELFF
V gene: TRBV12-3/TRBV12-4; J gene: TRBJ1-2; CDR3 protein: CASKDRVAGYTF
V gene: TRBV14; J gene: TRBJ1-1; CDR3 protein: CASSHPTGGSNTEAFF
V gene: TRBV5-4; J gene: TRBJ1-1; CDR3 protein: CASSLDRDTEAFF
V gene: TRBV2; J gene: TRBJ2-2; CDR3 protein: CASSDWAVTGELFF